Sequencing of this T cell receptor beta chain was carried out in a study of T cell repertoires in cytomegalovirus infection. Study-wide context: Public TCR beta signatures were indicative of both CMV infection and a matching HLA type.

Each CDR3 protein is one row after TCRdb ran MiXCR on the reads. The table records some 450,000 distinct CDR3 sequences, 31% of them present only once. Study results and limitations: Totalled public TCR beta family frequency picked out people who carried CMV plus the relevant HLA. Ex vivo responses were dominated by HLA-C-restricted CMV-specific TCR beta clonotypes.

This clonotype was seen more than once but under ten times. Antigen specificity is unknown. Deletions cut 6 bases from V and 0 bases from J, with 16 bases between. This CDR3 spans 16 amino acids. Per the germline V gene, CDR1 is SGDLS and CDR2 is YYNGEE. This sequence originates from a human donor in good health (CMV status not recorded). Some clones in this sample may be carry-over from other donors' samples. The rearrangement joins TRBV9 to TRBJ2-1; D perhaps matches TRBD2 (6 bases). The sequenced material came from PBMCs. The CDR3 loop is CASTSPSASSYNEQFF. CDR3 coding DNA: TGTGCCAGCACTTCACCTAGCGCAAGCTCCTACAATGAGCAGTTCTTC. Combining the CDR3 with reference TRBV9 and TRBJ2-1 gives the whole variable domain DSGVTQTPKHLITATGQRVTLRCSPRSGDLSVYWYQQSLDQGLQFLIQYYNGEERAKGNILERFSAQQFPDLHSELNLSSLELGDSALYFCASTSPSASSYNEQFFGPGTRLTVL.